This entry concerns a single T cell receptor (beta chain). What it binds is unknown. V lost 4 bases, J lost 0 bases, and 12 bases lay in between. Germline CDR1 reads SGHVS; CDR2 reads FQNEAQ. CDR3 length: 15 residues. The study ran its PCR with 60 Vbeta and 13 Jbeta primers. Libraries were prepared by immunoSEQ multiplex PCR; TCRdb keeps only in-frame clonotypes and omits some of them. This table holds 64,000 or so clones, about 85% found once. These data are taken from a study of cytomegalovirus exposure and HLA in healthy donors. For the study at large: Among 150 million to 200 million T cells, an earlier analysis found 117 million unique TCR beta sequences. Study-wide points: Many donors shared some public TCRs, even though most TCR sequences were rare.

Sequencing was performed on PBMCs. The V gene is TRBV7-8, the J gene TRBJ1-1, with D tentatively TRBD1 (5 bases). The receptor was derived from a female donor in good health and CMV-seronegative. In DNA, the CDR3 is TGTGCCAGCAGCTACTGGACAAGCATGAACACTGAAGCTTTCTTT. Translated: CASSYWTSMNTEAFF. Drawing the rest from reference TRBV7-8 and TRBJ1-1, the complete variable domain is GAGVSQSPRYKVAKRGQDVALRCDPISGHVSLFWYQQALGQGPEFLTYFQNEAQLDKSGLPSDRFFAERPEGSVSTLKIQRTQQEDSAVYLCASSYWTSMNTEAFFGQGTRLTVV.